The 20 T cell receptor beta chains below were found in one sample sequenced in a study of neurological immune-mediated disorders. MiXCR, run by TCRdb on the 5' RACE reads, gives a single entry per CDR3 protein. Of 50,000 to 70,000 distinct CDR3 sequences listed, 2% to 3% were seen once; the top ten hold around 3%. What was sequenced was PBMCs. Source of these receptors: a man aged 50 or older with multiple sclerosis.

This clonotype was seen many times. The chain joins TRBV20-1 to TRBJ2-3; TRBD2 might be the D (6 bases). This CDR3 contains 14 residues. Germline values: CDR1 DFQATT, CDR2 SNEGSKA (reference sequence). Trimming took off 1 base at V and 4 bases at J, with 12 bases between the two ends. The CDR3 coding sequence is TGCAGTGCTAGAGTGGTAGCGGTGGCAGATACGCAGTATTTT. Protein product: CSARVVAVADTQYF.

This clonotype was observed many times. The CDR3 loop reads CASSYELAGPESYEQYF. The CDR3 coding sequence is TGTGCCAGCAGTTACGAACTAGCGGGACCCGAATCCTACGAGCAGTACTTC. The genes are TRBV6-5 and TRBJ2-7, with 10 bases lining up with TRBD2. Germline assignment: CDR1 MNHEY and CDR2 SVGAGI. Trimming at V came to 2 bases and at J to 1 base, leaving 8 bases not matched to a gene. The CDR3 sequence is 17 residues long.

This clonotype was seen many times. The chain has TRBV6-2 or TRBV6-3 and TRBJ2-3; D not certain. V lost 5 bases and J 6 bases, leaving 15 bases between the germline ends. This CDR3 spans 14 amino acids. CDR1 and CDR2 (germline): MNHEY, SVGEGT. CDR3 in amino acids: CASSGEYFVDTQYF. The CDR3 bases are TGTGCCAGCAGTGGGGAATATTTTGTGGATACGCAGTATTTT.

This clonotype was counted at least ten times. The chain carries TRBV20-1 and TRBJ1-4; D is unclear. The CDR3 consists of 13 residues. Per the germline V gene, CDR1 is DFQATT and CDR2 is SNEGSKA (reference sequence). The V end lost 3 bases, the J end lost 3 bases, and 8 bases lay between the germline ends. CDR3 amino acids: CSARGGANEKLFF. In DNA form, the CDR3 reads TGCAGTGCTAGGGGAGGTGCTAATGAAAAACTGTTTTTT.

This clonotype was seen repeatedly, ten times or more. J is TRBJ1-5 and V is TRBV6-6; D perhaps matches TRBD1 (6 bases). The germline CDR1 and CDR2 sequences are MNHNY and SVGAGI (reference sequence). V was trimmed by 0 bases and J by 6 bases, leaving 12 bases between them. The length of the CDR3 is 15 residues. CDR3 in DNA: TGTGCCAGCAGTTACTCCCCGCAGGGGCCTCAGCCCCAGCATTTT. Amino acid sequence: CASSYSPQGPQPQHF.

This clonotype was counted at least ten times. V and J are TRBV6-2 or TRBV6-3 and TRBJ2-5; D is possibly TRBD1 (6 bases). Trimming stripped 6 bases from V and 7 bases from J, with 18 bases between. Germline values: CDR1 MNHEY, CDR2 SVGEGT. The CDR3 has 14 amino acids. As DNA, the CDR3 is TGTGCCAGCAGCCTCACAAGGGGGTCTGGGACCCAGTACTTC. This translates into CASSLTRGSGTQYF.

This clonotype was seen at least ten times. This chain connects TRBV27 to TRBJ2-5, with TRBD2 identical over 8 bases. CDR1 and CDR2 from the germline V gene are MNHEY and SMNVEV (reference sequence). The CDR3 contains 16 residues. Trimming at V came to 6 bases and at J to 2 bases, leaving 11 bases not matched to a gene. The CDR3 bases are TGTGCCAGCAGACGGACTATGGCGGGGGGTCAAGAGACCCAGTACTTC. Its translation: CASRRTMAGGQETQYF.

This clonotype was seen at least ten times. The chain carries TRBV28 and TRBJ2-3; D is possibly TRBD2 (6 bases). Germline CDR1 MDHEN, CDR2 SYDVKM. V lost 8 bases, J lost 3 bases, and 21 bases lay in between. This CDR3 has 16 amino acids. CDR3 in amino acids: CASRSGGYQPTDTQYF. CDR3 nucleotide sequence: TGTGCCAGCCGGTCCGGGGGTTACCAGCCAACAGATACGCAGTATTTT.

This clonotype was picked up many times. The CDR3 spells CASTPGLEYNEQFF. The CDR3, as DNA: TGTGCCAGCACCCCGGGACTAGAATACAATGAGCAGTTCTTC. The V and J genes are TRBV6-2 or TRBV6-3 and TRBJ2-1; 8 bases agree with TRBD2. Germline V gene sequence: CDR1 MNHEY, CDR2 SVGEGT. V lost 7 bases and J lost 4; bases outside the gene matches: 6. The CDR3 extends over 14 amino acids.

Comments on this clonotype: It may be a read error: a sequence one base away is much more abundant. The rearrangement joins TRBV27 to TRBJ1-2; the D is unclear. CDR3 size: 11 residues. Germline values: CDR1 MNHEY, CDR2 SMNVEV (reference sequence). The CDR3 loop is CDSRYKDGYTF. CDR3 bases: TGTGACAGCCGTTATAAGGATGGCTACACCTTC.

This clonotype was recorded a few times. A much larger clonotype is one base distant, so this may be a read error. The chain couples TRBV6-5 to TRBJ2-5; perhaps D is TRBD1 or TRBD2 (7 bases each). The germline gives CDR1 MNHEY, CDR2 SVGAGI. The CDR3 is 14 amino acids. As DNA, the CDR3 is TGTGCCAGCAGGCCGACAGGGCTAGCGGAGAACCAGTACTTC. Residues: CASRPTGLAENQYF.

This clonotype came up many times. The genes are TRBV20-1 and TRBJ2-3; TRBD1 or TRBD2 may be the D gene (6 bases each). The CDR3 has 15 residues. CDR1 and CDR2 from the germline V gene are DFQATT and SNEGSKA (reference sequence). The V end lost 0 bases, the J end lost 1 base, and 11 bases lay between the germline ends. The CDR3 loop is CSAREWGARTDTQYF. CDR3 DNA: TGCAGTGCTAGAGAGTGGGGGGCCCGCACAGATACGCAGTATTTT.

This clonotype was seen ten or more times. This chain joins TRBV7-2 and TRBJ1-6; D is unresolved. Germline CDR1 and CDR2: SGHTA and FQGNSA. The CDR3 consists of 10 residues. Trimming took 3 bases from V and 13 from J, leaving 4 bases between them. The CDR3 DNA reads as TGTGCCAGCAGCTTCGTTCCCCTCCACTTT. As protein: CASSFVPLHF.

In its sample, this clonotype was seen many times. The V call is TRBV9, the J call TRBJ1-6; D call uncertain. Trimming took off 0 bases at V and 6 bases at J, with 10 bases between the two ends. This CDR3 is built from 15 residues. The germline V gene has CDR1 SGDLS and CDR2 YYNGEE. The CDR3 DNA follows: TGTGCCAGCAGCGTAGCCCTCGGAAGTAATTCACCCCTCCACTTT. Residues: CASSVALGSNSPLHF.

This clonotype was recorded many times. V usage is TRBV7-9 and J usage is TRBJ2-7; unclear D gene. Germline loops: CDR1 SEHNR, CDR2 FQNEAQ (reference sequence). The CDR3 contains 14 residues. Trimming took 1 base from V and 0 from J, leaving 7 bases between them. The CDR3: CASSLVPASYEQYF. CDR3 DNA: TGTGCCAGCAGCTTAGTTCCGGCCTCCTACGAGCAGTACTTC. Based on the CDR3 plus reference TRBV7-9 and TRBJ2-7, the full variable domain is DTGVSQNPRHKITKRGQNVTFRCDPISEHNRLYWYRQTLGQGPEFLTYFQNEAQLEKSRLLSDRFSAERPKGSFSTLEIQRTEQGDSAMYLCASSLVPASYEQYFGPGTRLTVT.

This clonotype was counted ten times or more. This chain links TRBV10-3 with TRBJ1-2; 7 positions match TRBD1. CDR1 ENHRY and CDR2 SYGVKD come from the germline V gene. CDR3 length: 14 amino acids. V shed 6 bases and J 6 bases; nucleotides not matched to a gene: 10. DNA of the CDR3: TGTGCCATCAGCGACGACAGGGTAGTGGATGGCTACACCTTC. Amino acid sequence: CAISDDRVVDGYTF.

This clonotype was detected ten times or more. The rearrangement joins TRBV5-1 to TRBJ1-2; unclear D gene. Trimming took off 0 bases at V and 0 bases at J, with 6 bases between the two ends. Germline loops: CDR1 SGHRS, CDR2 YFSETQ. The CDR3 runs to 14 residues. The chain's CDR3 is CASSLVAANYGYTF. The CDR3 nucleotides read TGCGCCAGCAGCTTGGTGGCAGCTAACTATGGCTACACCTTC.

There are many counts of this clonotype. The V and J genes are TRBV3-1 and TRBJ2-1; TRBD2 aligns across 7 bases. This CDR3 spans 16 amino acids. CDR1 is LGHDT and CDR2 is YNNKEL in the germline V gene (reference sequence). The junction had 3 bases not matched to a gene; V was cut back by 0 bases and J by 1 base. The CDR3 bases are TGTGCCAGCAGCCAAGATACCGGGGGGTCCTACAATGAGCAGTTCTTC. Translation gives CASSQDTGGSYNEQFF.

This clonotype occurred many times. V gene TRBV10-3 combines with J gene TRBJ2-3; D perhaps matches TRBD2 (6 bases). The germline V and J ends were trimmed by 11 bases and 2 bases, with 14 bases remaining between them. Germline CDR1 and CDR2: ENHRY and SYGVKD. The CDR3 consists of 13 residues. CDR3 amino acids: CAARDSLTDTQYF. The CDR3 DNA reads TGTGCCGCCCGGGACTCCCTCACAGATACGCAGTATTTT.

This clonotype was observed at least ten times. The V call is TRBV20-1, the J call TRBJ1-1, with TRBD1 as a possible D gene (5 bases). CDR1 and CDR2 (germline): DFQATT, SNEGSKA (reference sequence). Trimming cost V 8 bases and J 0 bases, with 16 bases left between them. The length of the CDR3 is 14 residues. CDR3 loop: CSPLGDAMNTEAFF. The CDR3 coding sequence is TGCAGTCCTCTGGGGGACGCAATGAACACTGAAGCTTTCTTT.